Given below is one TCR beta chain in context. Its matching antigen is unknown. The sequenced template was RNA, covering the TCR beta CDR3 region. After a first-round RT-PCR with HTBI primers, a second-round multiplex PCR was run. From the multiplex PCR reads, TCRdb called clonotypes with MiXCR, one entry per CDR3 protein. The sample has some 350,000 distinct CDR3 sequences, 17% seen once. The CDR3 totals 14 residues. CDR1 and CDR2 (germline): LNHDA, SQIVND (reference sequence). V shed 7 bases and J 3 bases; nucleotides not matched to a gene: 8. This sample was taken from a study of Graves' ophthalmopathy and Graves' hyperthyroidism. Study-level results: Blood also carried most expanded thyroid clonotypes exceeding 0.001 frequency.

Among the exclusions were patients with other autoimmune diseases, uncontrolled infections, pregnancy or lactation. It was on clinical symptoms, serum thyroxine, TRAb, thyroid ultrasound and orbital computed tomography that diagnosis relied. This clonotype was sampled from an adult woman with stable Graves' hyperthyroidism. V is TRBV19 and J is TRBJ1-1, with 7 bases that match TRBD1. Sequencing was done on a sample of peripheral blood. CDR3 nucleotide sequence: TGTGCCAGTAAGGAAGGGGGCCAGGACACTGAAGCTTTCTTT. It codes for CASKEGGQDTEAFF.